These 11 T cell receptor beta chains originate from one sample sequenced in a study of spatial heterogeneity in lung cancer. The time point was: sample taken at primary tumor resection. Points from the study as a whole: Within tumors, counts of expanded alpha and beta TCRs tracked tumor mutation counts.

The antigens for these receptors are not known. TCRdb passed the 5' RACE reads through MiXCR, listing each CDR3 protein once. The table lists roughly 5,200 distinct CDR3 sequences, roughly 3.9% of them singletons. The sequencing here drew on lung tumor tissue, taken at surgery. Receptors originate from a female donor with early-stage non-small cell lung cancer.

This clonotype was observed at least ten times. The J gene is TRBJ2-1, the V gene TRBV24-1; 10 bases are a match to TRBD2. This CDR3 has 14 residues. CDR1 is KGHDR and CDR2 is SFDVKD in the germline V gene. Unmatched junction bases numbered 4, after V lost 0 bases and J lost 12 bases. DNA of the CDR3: TGTGCCACCAGTGATTTGACTAGCGGGATCGGGCAGTTCTTC. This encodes CATSDLTSGIGQFF.

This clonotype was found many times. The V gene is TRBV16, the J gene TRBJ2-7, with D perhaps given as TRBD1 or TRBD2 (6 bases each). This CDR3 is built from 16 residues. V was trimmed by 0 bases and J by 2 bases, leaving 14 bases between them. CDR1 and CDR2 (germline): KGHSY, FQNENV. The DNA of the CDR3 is TGTGCCAGCAGCCAATCAGGGGGGCTAGGAGCCTACGAGCAGTACTTC. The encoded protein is CASSQSGGLGAYEQYF.

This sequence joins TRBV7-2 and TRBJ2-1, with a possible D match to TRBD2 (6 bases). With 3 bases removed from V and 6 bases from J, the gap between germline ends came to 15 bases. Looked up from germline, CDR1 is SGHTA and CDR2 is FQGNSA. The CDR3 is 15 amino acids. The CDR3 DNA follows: TGTGCCAGCAGCTTTGCGCGGGCGGGGACCAATGAGCAGTTCTTC. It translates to CASSFARAGTNEQFF.

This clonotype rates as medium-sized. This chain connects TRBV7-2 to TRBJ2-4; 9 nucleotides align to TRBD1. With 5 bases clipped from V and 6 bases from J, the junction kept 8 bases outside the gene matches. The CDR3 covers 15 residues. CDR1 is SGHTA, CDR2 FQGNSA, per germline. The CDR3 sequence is CASSPRTGDGNIQYF. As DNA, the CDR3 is TGTGCCAGCAGCCCAAGGACAGGGGACGGAAACATTCAGTACTTC.

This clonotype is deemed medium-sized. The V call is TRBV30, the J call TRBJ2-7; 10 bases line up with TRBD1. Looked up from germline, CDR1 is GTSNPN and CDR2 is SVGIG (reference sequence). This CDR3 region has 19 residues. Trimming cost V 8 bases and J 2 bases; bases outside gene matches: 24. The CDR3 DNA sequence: TGTGCCGCATCAAATCCCCGTTATACCGGGACAGGGGCCCCCTACGAGCAGTACTTC. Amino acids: CAASNPRYTGTGAPYEQYF. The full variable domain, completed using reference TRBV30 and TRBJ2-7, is SQTIHQWPATLVQPVGSPLSLECTVEGTSNPNLYWYRQAAGRGLQLLFYSVGIGQISSEVPQNLSASRPQDRQFILSSKKLLLSDSGFYLCAASNPRYTGTGAPYEQYFGPGTRLTVT.

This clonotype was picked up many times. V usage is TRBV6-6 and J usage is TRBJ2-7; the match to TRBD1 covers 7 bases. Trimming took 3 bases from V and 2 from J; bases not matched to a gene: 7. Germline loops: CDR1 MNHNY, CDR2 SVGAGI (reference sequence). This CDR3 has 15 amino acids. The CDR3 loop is CASSYRSQGAYEQYF. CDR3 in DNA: TGTGCCAGCAGTTATAGGAGCCAGGGGGCCTACGAGCAGTACTTC.

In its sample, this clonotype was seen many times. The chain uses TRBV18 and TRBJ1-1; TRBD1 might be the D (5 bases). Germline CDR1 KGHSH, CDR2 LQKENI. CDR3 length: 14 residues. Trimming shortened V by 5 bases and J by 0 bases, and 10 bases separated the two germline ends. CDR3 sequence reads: CASSSGTVNTEAFF. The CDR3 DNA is TGTGCCAGCTCATCAGGGACGGTGAACACTGAAGCTTTCTTT.

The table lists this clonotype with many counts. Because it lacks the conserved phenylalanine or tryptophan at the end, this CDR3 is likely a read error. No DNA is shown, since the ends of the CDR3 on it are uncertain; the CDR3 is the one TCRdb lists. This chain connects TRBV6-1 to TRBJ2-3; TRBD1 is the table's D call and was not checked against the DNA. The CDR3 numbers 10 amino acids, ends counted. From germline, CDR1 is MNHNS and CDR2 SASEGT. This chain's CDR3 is CASGGEDKKV.

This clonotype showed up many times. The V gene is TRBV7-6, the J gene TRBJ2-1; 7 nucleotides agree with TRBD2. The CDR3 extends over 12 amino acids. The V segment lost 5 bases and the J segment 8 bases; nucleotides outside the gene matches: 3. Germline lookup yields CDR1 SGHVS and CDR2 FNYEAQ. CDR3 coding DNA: TGTGCCAGCAGCCCAGGGAGGGATGAGCAGTTCTTC. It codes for CASSPGRDEQFF. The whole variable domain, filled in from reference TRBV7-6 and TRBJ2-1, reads GAGVSQSPRYKVTKRGQDVALRCDPISGHVSLYWYRQALGQGPEFLTYFNYEAQQDKSGLPNDRFSAERPEGSISTLTIQRTEQRDSAMYRCASSPGRDEQFFGPGTRLTVL.

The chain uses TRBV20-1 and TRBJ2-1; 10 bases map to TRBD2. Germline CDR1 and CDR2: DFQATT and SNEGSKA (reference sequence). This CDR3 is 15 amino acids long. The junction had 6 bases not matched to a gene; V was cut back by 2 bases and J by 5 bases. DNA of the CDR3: TGCAGTGCTAGACCCGGGACTAGCGTGAACAATGAGCAGTTCTTC. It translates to CSARPGTSVNNEQFF.

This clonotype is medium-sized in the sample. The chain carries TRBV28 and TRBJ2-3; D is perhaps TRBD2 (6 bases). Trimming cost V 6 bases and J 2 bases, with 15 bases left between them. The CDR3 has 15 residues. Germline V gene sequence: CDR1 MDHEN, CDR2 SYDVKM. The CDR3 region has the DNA TGTGCCAGCAGGACCTTAGCGGAGCTCACAGATACGCAGTATTTT. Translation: CASRTLAELTDTQYF.